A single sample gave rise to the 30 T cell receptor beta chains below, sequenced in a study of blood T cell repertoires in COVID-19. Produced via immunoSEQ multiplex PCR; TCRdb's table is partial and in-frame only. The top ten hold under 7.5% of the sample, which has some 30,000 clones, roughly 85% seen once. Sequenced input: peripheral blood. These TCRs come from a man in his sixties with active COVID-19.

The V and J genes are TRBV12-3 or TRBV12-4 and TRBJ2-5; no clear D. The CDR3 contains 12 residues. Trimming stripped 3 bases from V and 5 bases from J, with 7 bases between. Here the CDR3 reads CASSFNVETQYF. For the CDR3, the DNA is TGTGCCAGCAGTTTTAATGTTGAGACCCAGTACTTC.

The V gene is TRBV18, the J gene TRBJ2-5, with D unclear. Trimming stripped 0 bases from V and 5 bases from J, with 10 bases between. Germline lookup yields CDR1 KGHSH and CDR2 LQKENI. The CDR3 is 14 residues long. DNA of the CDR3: TGTGCCAGCTCACCACCGTCAGGCTTGGAGACCCAGTACTTC. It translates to CASSPPSGLETQYF.

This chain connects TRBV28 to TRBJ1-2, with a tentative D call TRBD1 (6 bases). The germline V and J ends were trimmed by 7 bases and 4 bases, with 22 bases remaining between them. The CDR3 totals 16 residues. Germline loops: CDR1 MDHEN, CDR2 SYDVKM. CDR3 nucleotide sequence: TGTGCCAGCACTACAGTTTTATTTCAGGGGAGCTATGGCTACACCTTC. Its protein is CASTTVLFQGSYGYTF.

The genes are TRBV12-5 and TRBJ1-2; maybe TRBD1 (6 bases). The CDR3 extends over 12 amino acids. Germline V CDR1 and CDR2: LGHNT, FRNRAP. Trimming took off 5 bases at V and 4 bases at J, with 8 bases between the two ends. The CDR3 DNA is TGTGCTAGTGGTACAGGGTCCTATGGCTACACCTTC. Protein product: CASGTGSYGYTF. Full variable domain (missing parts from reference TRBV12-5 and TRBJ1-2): DARVTQTPRHKVTEMGQEVTMRCQPILGHNTVFWYRQTMMQGLELLAYFRNRAPLDDSGMPKDRFSAEMPDATLATLKIQPSEPRDSAVYFCASGTGSYGYTFGSGTRLTVV.

The CDR3 sequence is CASSEWSVQETQYF. DNA for the CDR3: TGTGCCAGCAGTGAGTGGTCGGTGCAAGAGACCCAGTACTTC. This chain joins TRBV25-1 and TRBJ2-5; D is unresolved. Germline V lookup: CDR1 MGHDK, CDR2 SYGVNS. The CDR3 loop spans 14 amino acids. Trimming removed 3 bases at V and 2 bases at J, with 10 bases between.

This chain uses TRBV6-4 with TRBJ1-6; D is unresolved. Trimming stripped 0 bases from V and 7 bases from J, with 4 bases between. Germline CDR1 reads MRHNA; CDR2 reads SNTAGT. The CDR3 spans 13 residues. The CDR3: CASSDSANSPLHF. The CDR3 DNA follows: TGTGCCAGCAGTGACTCGGCCAATTCACCCCTCCACTTT.

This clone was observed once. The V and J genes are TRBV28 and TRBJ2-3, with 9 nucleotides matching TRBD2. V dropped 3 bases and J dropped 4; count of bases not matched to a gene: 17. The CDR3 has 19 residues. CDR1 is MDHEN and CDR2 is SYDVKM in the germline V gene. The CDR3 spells CASSLGLAGNYGRADTQYF. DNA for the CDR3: TGTGCCAGCAGTTTGGGTCTAGCGGGAAACTACGGAAGGGCAGATACGCAGTATTTT.

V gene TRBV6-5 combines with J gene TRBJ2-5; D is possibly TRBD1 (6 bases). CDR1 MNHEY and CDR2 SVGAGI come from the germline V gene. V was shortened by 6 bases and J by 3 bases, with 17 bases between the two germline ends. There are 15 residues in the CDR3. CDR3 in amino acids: CASSPSTGRKETQYF. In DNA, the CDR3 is TGTGCCAGCAGCCCCTCCACAGGGCGGAAAGAGACCCAGTACTTC.

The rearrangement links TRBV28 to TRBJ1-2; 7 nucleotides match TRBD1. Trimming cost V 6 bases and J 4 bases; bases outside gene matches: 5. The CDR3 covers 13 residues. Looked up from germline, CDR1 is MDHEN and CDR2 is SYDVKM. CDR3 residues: CASRPGQFYGYTF. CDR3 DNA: TGTGCCAGCAGGCCGGGACAGTTCTATGGCTACACCTTC.

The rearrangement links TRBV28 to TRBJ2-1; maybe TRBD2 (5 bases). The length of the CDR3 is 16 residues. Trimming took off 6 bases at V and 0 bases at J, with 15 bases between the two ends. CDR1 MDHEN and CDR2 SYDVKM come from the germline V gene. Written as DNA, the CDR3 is TGTGCCAGCAGAGACGGACTTCCTAACTCCTACAATGAGCAGTTCTTC. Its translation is CASRDGLPNSYNEQFF.

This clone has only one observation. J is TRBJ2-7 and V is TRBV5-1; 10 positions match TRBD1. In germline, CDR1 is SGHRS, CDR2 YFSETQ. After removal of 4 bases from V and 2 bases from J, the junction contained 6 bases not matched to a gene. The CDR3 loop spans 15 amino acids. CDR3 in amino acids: CASSAGQGVTYEQYF. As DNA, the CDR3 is TGCGCCAGCAGCGCAGGACAGGGGGTAACCTACGAGCAGTACTTC.

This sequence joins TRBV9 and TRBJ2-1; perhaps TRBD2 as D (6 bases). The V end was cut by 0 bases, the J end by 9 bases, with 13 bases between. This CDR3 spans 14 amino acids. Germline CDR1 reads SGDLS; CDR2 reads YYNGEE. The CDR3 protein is CASSVVGSQGEQFF. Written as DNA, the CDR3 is TGTGCCAGCAGCGTAGTCGGGAGCCAGGGTGAGCAGTTCTTC.

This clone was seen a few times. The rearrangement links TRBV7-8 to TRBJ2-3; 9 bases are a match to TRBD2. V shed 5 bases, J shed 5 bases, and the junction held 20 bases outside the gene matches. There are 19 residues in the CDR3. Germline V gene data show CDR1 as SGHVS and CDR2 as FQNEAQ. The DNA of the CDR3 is TGTGCCAGCAGCCGGGGCGTCGGTATTGGCGGGAGGGCCCAAGATACGCAGTATTTT. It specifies CASSRGVGIGGRAQDTQYF.

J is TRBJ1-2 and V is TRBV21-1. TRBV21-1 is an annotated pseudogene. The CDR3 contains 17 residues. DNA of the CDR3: TGTGCCAGCAGCAAAGATGTGGCGCGGGGCCCAAACTATGGCTACACCTTC. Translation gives CASSKDVARGPNYGYTF.

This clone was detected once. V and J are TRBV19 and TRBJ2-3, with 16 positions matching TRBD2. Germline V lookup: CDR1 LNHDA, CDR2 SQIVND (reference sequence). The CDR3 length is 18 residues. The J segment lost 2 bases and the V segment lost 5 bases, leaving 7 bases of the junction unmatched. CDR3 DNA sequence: TGTGCCAGTAGTCCAACCGGGACTAGCGGGAGGGCCACAGATACGCAGTATTTT. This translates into CASSPTGTSGRATDTQYF.

Here the CDR3 DNA reads TGTGCCAGCAGCACGCCGACAGGGCGAGAGACCCAGTACTTC. It specifies CASSTPTGRETQYF. V usage is TRBV7-2 and J usage is TRBJ2-5; 7 nucleotides align to TRBD1. CDR3 length equals 14 residues. Germline CDR1 SGHTA, CDR2 FQGNSA. J lost 4 bases, V lost 5 bases, and 7 bases had no gene match.

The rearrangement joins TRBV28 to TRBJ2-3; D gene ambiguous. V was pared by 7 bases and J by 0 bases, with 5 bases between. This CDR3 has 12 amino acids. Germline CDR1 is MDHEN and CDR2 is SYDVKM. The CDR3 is CASTLSTDTQYF. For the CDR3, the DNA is TGTGCCAGCACTCTAAGCACAGATACGCAGTATTTT.

In nucleotides, the CDR3 is TGTGCCAGCAGCCGGTGGGACAGCACCGAATTACATTCACCCCTCCACTTT. This codes for CASSRWDSTELHSPLHF. The V call is TRBV7-8, the J call TRBJ1-6, with 7 bases identical to TRBD1. The CDR3 length is 17 residues. From germline, CDR1 is SGHVS and CDR2 FQNEAQ. The junction had 15 bases not matched to a gene; V was cut back by 5 bases and J by 8 bases.

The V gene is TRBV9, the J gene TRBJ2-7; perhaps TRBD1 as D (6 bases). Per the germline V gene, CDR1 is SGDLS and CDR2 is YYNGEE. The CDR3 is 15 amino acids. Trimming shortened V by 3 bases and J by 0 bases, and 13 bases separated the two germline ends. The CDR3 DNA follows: TGTGCCAGCAGCGAGAGACAGGAGTTCTCCTACGAGCAGTACTTC. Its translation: CASSERQEFSYEQYF.

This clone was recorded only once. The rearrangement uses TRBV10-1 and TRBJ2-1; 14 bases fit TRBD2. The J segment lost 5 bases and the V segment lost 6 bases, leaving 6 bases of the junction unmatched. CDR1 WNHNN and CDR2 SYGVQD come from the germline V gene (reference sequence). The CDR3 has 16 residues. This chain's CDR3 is CASSGTSGSLNNEQFF. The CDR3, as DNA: TGCGCCAGCAGCGGGACTAGCGGGAGCTTGAACAATGAGCAGTTCTTC.

The CDR3 DNA is TGCGCCAGCAGCTTCGGGGACTACACAGATACGCAGTATTTT. Encoded protein: CASSFGDYTDTQYF. The chain employs TRBV5-1 and TRBJ2-3; TRBD2 matches 7 bases. CDR3 length equals 14 residues. V dropped 2 bases and J dropped 2; count of bases not matched to a gene: 2. Germline assignment: CDR1 SGHRS and CDR2 YFSETQ.

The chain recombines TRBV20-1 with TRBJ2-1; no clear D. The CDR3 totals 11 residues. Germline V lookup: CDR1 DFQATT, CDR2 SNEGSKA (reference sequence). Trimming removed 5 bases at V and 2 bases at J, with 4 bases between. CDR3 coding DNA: TGCAGTGCTCGTCCCTACAATGAGCAGTTCTTC. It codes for CSARPYNEQFF.

CDR3 nucleotide sequence: TGTGCCAGCAGATGGGACAGCTACAATGAGCAGTTCTTC. The encoded protein is CASRWDSYNEQFF. The rearrangement joins TRBV6-5 to TRBJ2-1; 7 bases agree with TRBD1. V lost 6 bases to trimming and J lost 3 bases; unmatched junction nucleotides: 2. Looked up from germline, CDR1 is MNHEY and CDR2 is SVGAGI. The length of the CDR3 is 13 residues.

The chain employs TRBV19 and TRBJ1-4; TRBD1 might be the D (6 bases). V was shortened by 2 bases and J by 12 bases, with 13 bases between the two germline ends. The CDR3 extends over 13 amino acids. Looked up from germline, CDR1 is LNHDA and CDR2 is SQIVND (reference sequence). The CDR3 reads CASSIQGNRELFF. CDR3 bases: TGTGCCAGTAGTATACAGGGGAATCGAGAACTGTTTTTT.

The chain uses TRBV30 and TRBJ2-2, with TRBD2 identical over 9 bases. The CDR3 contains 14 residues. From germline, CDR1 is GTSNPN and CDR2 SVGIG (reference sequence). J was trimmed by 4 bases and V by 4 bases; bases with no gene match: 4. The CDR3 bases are TGTGCCTGGATGCGAGCGGGAGGCACCGGGGAGCTGTTTTTT. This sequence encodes CAWMRAGGTGELFF. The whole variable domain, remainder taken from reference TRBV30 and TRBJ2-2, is SQTIHQWPATLVQPVGSPLSLECTVEGTSNPNLYWYRQAAGRGLQLLFYSVGIGQISSEVPQNLSASRPQDRQFILSSKKLLLSDSGFYLCAWMRAGGTGELFFGEGSRLTVL.

The CDR3 sequence: CATRERLQDTDTQYF. CDR3 DNA: TGTGCCACCCGGGAGAGGCTTCAAGACACAGATACGCAGTATTTT. The chain carries TRBV15 and TRBJ2-3, with a tentative D call TRBD2 (6 bases). The length of the CDR3 is 15 residues. Germline V gives CDR1 LNHNV, CDR2 YYDKDF (reference sequence). V was pared by 8 bases and J by 2 bases, with 17 bases between.

The CDR3 here is CASSERTSQPQHF. CDR3 in DNA: TGTGCCAGCAGTGAAAGGACATCGCAGCCCCAGCATTTT. This rearrangement joins TRBV6-1 to TRBJ1-5; maybe TRBD1 (5 bases). This CDR3 region has 13 residues. Germline values: CDR1 MNHNS, CDR2 SASEGT. Trimming took off 2 bases at V and 7 bases at J, with 9 bases between the two ends.

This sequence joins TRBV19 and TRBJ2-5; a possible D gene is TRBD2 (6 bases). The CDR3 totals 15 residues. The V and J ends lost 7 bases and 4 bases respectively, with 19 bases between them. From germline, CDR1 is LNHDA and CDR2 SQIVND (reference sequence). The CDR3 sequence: CASKRSMWGGETQYF. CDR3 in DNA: TGTGCCAGTAAAAGGTCGATGTGGGGAGGAGAGACCCAGTACTTC.

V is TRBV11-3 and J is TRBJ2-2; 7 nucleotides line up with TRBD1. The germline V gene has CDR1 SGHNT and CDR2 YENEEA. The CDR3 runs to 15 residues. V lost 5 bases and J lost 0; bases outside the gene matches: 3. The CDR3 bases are TGTGCCAGCAGCGCCGGGACAGCGAACACCGGGGAGCTGTTTTTT. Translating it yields CASSAGTANTGELFF.

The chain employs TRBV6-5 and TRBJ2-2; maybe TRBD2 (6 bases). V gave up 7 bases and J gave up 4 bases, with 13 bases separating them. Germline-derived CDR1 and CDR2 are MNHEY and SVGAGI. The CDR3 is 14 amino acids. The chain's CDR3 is CASNPNSGTGELFF. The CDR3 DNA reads TGTGCCAGCAATCCCAATAGCGGCACCGGGGAGCTGTTTTTT.